Presented here are 30 T cell receptor beta chains from one specimen sequenced in a study of blood T cell repertoires in COVID-19. TCRdb's copy holds only in-frame clones and misses some; the assay was immunoSEQ multiplex PCR. The repertoire holds 220,000 or so clones, with 75% to 90% as singletons. The sample comprised peripheral blood. The receptor set was obtained from a man aged 55 to 70 who had recovered from COVID-19.

With respect to this clone: This same CDR3 is encoded by further DNA sequences in the sample. The V and J genes are TRBV28 and TRBJ2-7; 8 nucleotides align to TRBD2. The CDR3 runs to 12 residues. Per germline, CDR1 MDHEN and CDR2 SYDVKM. Losses at the gene ends were 6 bases for V and 3 bases for J; bases not matched to a gene: 1. DNA for the CDR3: TGTGCCAGCAGGAGCGGGAGCTACGAGCAGTACTTC. It translates to CASRSGSYEQYF.

The chain links TRBV4-1 to TRBJ2-7; 8 nucleotides agree with TRBD1. With 1 base clipped from V and 6 bases from J, the junction kept 8 bases outside the gene matches. Germline CDR1 reads MGHRA; CDR2 reads YSYEKL. The CDR3 runs 15 residues. CDR3 bases: TGCGCCAGCAGCCAAGCAGTGACAGGGGCGGGCGAGCAGTACTTC. Translated, it gives CASSQAVTGAGEQYF.

This clone has just one count. The CDR3 sequence: CASSEFSDTQYF. CDR3 DNA sequence: TGTGCCAGCAGTGAATTCTCAGATACGCAGTATTTT. The chain combines TRBV25-1 with TRBJ2-3; D gene uncertain. V lost 1 base to trimming and J lost 4 bases, with 3 bases between them. Germline-derived CDR1 and CDR2 are MGHDK and SYGVNS. The CDR3 is 12 residues long. The complete variable domain, with remaining parts taken from reference TRBV25-1 and TRBJ2-3, reads EADIYQTPRYLVIGTGKKITLECSQTMGHDKMYWYQQDPGMELHLIHYSYGVNSTEKGDLSSESTVSRIRTEHFPLTLESARPSHTSQYLCASSEFSDTQYFGPGTRLTVL.

V is TRBV28 and J is TRBJ2-1; 9 nucleotides agree with TRBD2. Germline values: CDR1 MDHEN, CDR2 SYDVKM. The CDR3 spans 16 residues. V shed 6 bases and J 6 bases; nucleotides not matched to a gene: 12. Here the CDR3 DNA reads TGTGCCAGCAGGCCTGATTTGGCGGGAGGGAGCAATGAGCAGTTCTTC. Its translation is CASRPDLAGGSNEQFF. Based on the CDR3 plus reference TRBV28 and TRBJ2-1, the full variable domain is DVKVTQSSRYLVKRTGEKVFLECVQDMDHENMFWYRQDPGLGLRLIYFSYDVKMKEKGDIPEGYSVSREKKERFSLILESASTNQTSMYLCASRPDLAGGSNEQFFGPGTRLTVL.

The chain carries TRBV3-1 (or the pseudogene TRBV3-2) and TRBJ2-3, with a weak D call TRBD2 (6 bases). The germline V gene has CDR1 LGHDT and CDR2 YNNKEL (reference sequence). The V gene lost 0 bases and the J gene lost 7 bases, with 14 bases spanning the gap. CDR3 length: 15 residues. CDR3 sequence (DNA): TGTGCCAGCAGCCAAGAGACCGGGAGCATGAATACGCAGTATTTT. This sequence encodes CASSQETGSMNTQYF.

The genes are TRBV12-3 or TRBV12-4 and TRBJ2-7; 7 nucleotides agree with TRBD1. This CDR3 has 13 residues. J was trimmed by 2 bases and V by 4 bases; bases with no gene match: 2. The CDR3 protein is CASSSGQPYEQYF. The CDR3 nucleotides are TGTGCCAGCAGTTCGGGACAGCCCTACGAGCAGTACTTC.

J is TRBJ1-6 and V is TRBV30; D is undetermined. This CDR3 is built from 16 residues. V was pared by 0 bases and J by 0 bases, with 9 bases between. Germline CDR1 GTSNPN, CDR2 SVGIG (reference sequence). CDR3 residues: CAWSVLGSSYNSPLHF. The CDR3 DNA follows: TGTGCCTGGAGTGTACTTGGGAGCTCCTATAATTCACCCCTCCACTTT.

The chain carries TRBV29-1 and TRBJ2-5, with D possibly TRBD2 on 5 matching bases. The CDR3 has 14 amino acids. The ends were cut back, 5 bases at V and 2 bases at J, with 15 bases in the middle. Looked up from germline, CDR1 is SQVTM and CDR2 is ANQGSEA. CDR3 region: CSVSRRRDQETQYF. The CDR3 nucleotides are TGCAGCGTTTCTAGGCGACGGGATCAAGAGACCCAGTACTTC.

The chain joins TRBV14 to TRBJ2-2, with 7 positions matching TRBD2. Trimming removed 2 bases from V and 6 bases from J; junction bases left unmatched: 0. This CDR3 has 13 residues. Per the germline V gene, CDR1 is SGHDN and CDR2 is FVKESK. The CDR3 DNA is TGTGCCAGCAGCCAAACTAGCGCCGGGGAGCTGTTTTTT. This sequence encodes CASSQTSAGELFF.

Remarks on this clone: The same CDR3 arises from other DNA sequences in this sample as well. The chain is built from TRBV18 and TRBJ2-7; D gene uncertain. Germline V gene data show CDR1 as KGHSH and CDR2 as LQKENI. This CDR3 has 14 residues. V was cut by 0 bases and J by 0 bases, with 6 bases left in between. CDR3 coding DNA: TGTGCCAGCTCACCACCGCCAGGCTCCTACGAGCAGTACTTC. Translating it yields CASSPPPGSYEQYF.

The rearrangement links TRBV12-5 to TRBJ1-1; 8 nucleotides line up with TRBD1. Germline trimming cut 6 bases from V and 4 bases from J; bases unmatched to any gene: 7. There are 14 residues in the CDR3. The V gene's germline CDR1 is LGHNT and CDR2 FRNRAP. The CDR3 reads CASGRQGQPTEAFF. In nucleotides, the CDR3 is TGTGCTAGTGGCCGACAGGGGCAACCCACTGAAGCTTTCTTT.

The rearrangement links TRBV3-1 (or the pseudogene TRBV3-2) to TRBJ2-7, with 8 bases aligning to TRBD2. Germline CDR1 and CDR2: LGHDT and YNNKEL (reference sequence). The CDR3 runs 15 residues. V shed 1 base and J 7 bases; nucleotides not matched to a gene: 9. The CDR3 is CASSQGSAGAGEQYF. CDR3 in DNA: TGTGCCAGCAGCCAAGGATCAGCGGGGGCGGGAGAGCAGTACTTC.

The chain links TRBV5-1 to TRBJ1-1, with D perhaps matching TRBD1 (5 bases). In germline, CDR1 is SGHRS, CDR2 YFSETQ. The CDR3 totals 15 residues. V lost 4 bases and J 3 bases, leaving 16 bases between the germline ends. In DNA, the CDR3 is TGCGCCAGCAGCCGGGGGGAGGGCGCGGACACTGAAGCTTTCTTT. Translation: CASSRGEGADTEAFF.

This clone was seen more than once but under ten times. This sequence joins TRBV7-2 and TRBJ1-1; TRBD1 matches at 12 bases. The CDR3 consists of 17 residues. Trimming cost V 1 base and J 5 bases; bases outside gene matches: 8. Germline V gives CDR1 SGHTA, CDR2 FQGNSA. This CDR3 reads CASSLGTGQGARTEAFF. The CDR3 nucleotides read TGTGCCAGCAGCTTAGGAACGGGACAGGGGGCGCGGACTGAAGCTTTCTTT.

The CDR3 nucleotides are TGTGCCAGCAGCGTTACCAGGGGGCGGGAAGAGACCCAGTACTTC. Encoded protein: CASSVTRGREETQYF. V gene TRBV7-2 combines with J gene TRBJ2-5, with 8 nucleotides matching TRBD1. V lost 5 bases to trimming and J lost 3 bases; unmatched junction nucleotides: 8. Germline CDR1 and CDR2: SGHTA and FQGNSA. This CDR3 has 15 amino acids.

This clone was detected only once. The rearrangement joins TRBV19 to TRBJ2-2; 9 bases match TRBD1. This CDR3 comprises 16 residues. Germline trimming cut 3 bases from V and 0 bases from J; bases unmatched to any gene: 2. Germline V gives CDR1 LNHDA, CDR2 SQIVND (reference sequence). CDR3 loop: CASSINRGPNTGELFF. In nucleotides, the CDR3 is TGTGCCAGTAGTATTAACAGGGGGCCGAACACCGGGGAGCTGTTTTTT.

V usage is TRBV7-9 and J usage is TRBJ1-5; D is possibly TRBD1 (6 bases). Trimming stripped 5 bases from V and 3 bases from J, with 17 bases between. This CDR3 is built from 16 residues. Per germline, CDR1 SEHNR and CDR2 FQNEAQ (reference sequence). The CDR3 is CASSPWAAGANQPQHF. CDR3 sequence (DNA): TGTGCCAGCAGCCCCTGGGCTGCAGGGGCCAATCAGCCCCAGCATTTT.

The chain is built from TRBV27 and TRBJ1-5, with D maybe TRBD1 (5 bases). V lost 3 bases and J 6 bases, leaving 9 bases between the germline ends. The CDR3 spans 13 residues. CDR1 MNHEY and CDR2 SMNVEV come from the germline V gene (reference sequence). The CDR3 bases are TGTGCCAGCAGTTTGACCCAGGGTCAGCCCCAGCATTTT. Protein sequence: CASSLTQGQPQHF.

The chain uses TRBV30 and TRBJ2-3, with unresolved D. There are 12 residues in the CDR3. The ends were cut back, 1 base at V and 7 bases at J, with 9 bases in the middle. Germline CDR1 reads GTSNPN; CDR2 reads SVGIG (reference sequence). The CDR3 DNA follows: TGTGCCTGGAGTGGTTTGAGGAATACGCAGTATTTT. It specifies CAWSGLRNTQYF.

J is TRBJ2-7 and V is TRBV3-1 (or the pseudogene TRBV3-2); 15 bases align to TRBD2. Germline CDR1 is LGHDT and CDR2 is YNNKEL (reference sequence). The CDR3 consists of 16 residues. The ends lost 6 bases at V and 4 bases at J; junction bases unmatched: 7. CDR3 DNA sequence: TGTGCCAGCAGACCGGGGACTAGCGGGGGGAGGTACGAGCAGTACTTC. As protein: CASRPGTSGGRYEQYF.

The chain joins TRBV10-3 to TRBJ2-1, with D possibly being TRBD2 (6 bases). Looked up from germline, CDR1 is ENHRY and CDR2 is SYGVKD. Between the trimmed V and J ends, which lost 6 bases and 6 bases, there was a span of 15 bases. The CDR3 is 14 amino acids. The CDR3, as DNA: TGTGCCATCAGCCCGTCGCGGGGACCCAATGAGCAGTTCTTC. Protein sequence: CAISPSRGPNEQFF.

V gene TRBV3-1 (or the pseudogene TRBV3-2) combines with J gene TRBJ1-1; possible D gene TRBD1, 5 bases. The V end lost 4 bases, the J end lost 6 bases, and 12 bases lay between the germline ends. CDR1 is LGHDT and CDR2 is YNNKEL in the germline V gene (reference sequence). This CDR3 has 13 amino acids. DNA of the CDR3: TGTGCCAGCAGCCCCCCAGGAGGGGCTGAAGCTTTCTTT. Protein: CASSPPGGAEAFF.

This clone was seen once. The CDR3 sequence is CASSSQAGDTEAFF. The CDR3 coding sequence is TGTGCCAGCAGCTCACAGGCGGGGGACACTGAAGCTTTCTTT. The chain recombines TRBV7-3 with TRBJ1-1; TRBD1 might be the D (5 bases). Germline-derived CDR1 and CDR2 are SGHTA and FQGTGA. This CDR3 is built from 14 residues. V was trimmed by 4 bases and J by 3 bases, leaving 12 bases between them.

This chain uses TRBV19 with TRBJ2-4; 8 bases align to TRBD1. Germline V gene sequence: CDR1 LNHDA, CDR2 SQIVND (reference sequence). The ends lost 5 bases at V and 0 bases at J; junction bases unmatched: 6. The CDR3 is 16 residues long. The chain's CDR3 is CASSQGQGKAKNIQYF. The CDR3, as DNA: TGTGCCAGTAGTCAAGGACAGGGAAAAGCCAAAAACATTCAGTACTTC.

This clone showed up just a few times. CDR3 bases: TGTGCCAGCAGCCCAAGTGGGGGGGCGAGGATCAACGAGCAGTACTTC. Residues: CASSPSGGARINEQYF. V is TRBV9 and J is TRBJ2-7; tentatively, D is TRBD2 (7 bases). The germline V gene encodes CDR1 SGDLS and CDR2 YYNGEE. This CDR3 contains 16 residues. V gave up 4 bases and J gave up 5 bases, with 22 bases separating them.

The rearrangement uses TRBV16 and TRBJ2-2; D is uncertain. The germline V gene encodes CDR1 KGHSY and CDR2 FQNENV. The V and J ends lost 0 bases and 0 bases respectively, with 5 bases between them. CDR3 length: 15 residues. CDR3 DNA sequence: TGTGCCAGCAGCCAATCGTCCACGAACACCGGGGAGCTGTTTTTT. Encoded protein: CASSQSSTNTGELFF.

The chain employs TRBV3-1 (or the pseudogene TRBV3-2) and TRBJ1-2; TRBD1 aligns across 8 bases. Trimming removed 1 base from V and 4 bases from J; junction bases left unmatched: 8. This CDR3 is 16 amino acids long. The germline V gene has CDR1 LGHDT and CDR2 YNNKEL (reference sequence). The DNA for the CDR3 is TGTGCCAGCAGCCAAGCCGGACAGGGAAACAGCTATGGCTACACCTTC. It is translated as CASSQAGQGNSYGYTF.

This rearrangement joins TRBV24-1 to TRBJ1-5; TRBD1 aligns across 9 bases. The germline V gene encodes CDR1 KGHDR and CDR2 SFDVKD. V lost 2 bases, J lost 2 bases, and 3 bases stayed unmatched. The CDR3 sequence is 16 residues long. The CDR3 loop reads CATSDSGDRGNQPQHF. CDR3 bases: TGTGCCACCAGTGATTCAGGGGACAGGGGCAATCAGCCCCAGCATTTT.

This chain links TRBV19 with TRBJ1-1; D is undetermined. The CDR3 spans 14 residues. The germline gives CDR1 LNHDA, CDR2 SQIVND (reference sequence). The V end was cut by 3 bases, the J end by 3 bases, with 11 bases between. The CDR3 sequence: CASSMISGDTEAFF. The CDR3 DNA sequence: TGTGCCAGTAGTATGATCAGCGGTGACACTGAAGCTTTCTTT.

The chain is built from TRBV18 and TRBJ2-1; 8 bases line up with TRBD1. CDR1 KGHSH and CDR2 LQKENI come from the germline V gene. The junction had 9 bases not matched to a gene; V was cut back by 3 bases and J by 8 bases. CDR3 length: 15 amino acids. CDR3 bases: TGTGCCAGCTCACCCCGACAGGGGAAAGGCGATGAGCAGTTCTTC. Amino acid sequence: CASSPRQGKGDEQFF.